This passage covers 25 T cell receptor beta chains from one sample sequenced in a study of PD-1 blockade in mismatch repair-deficient tumors. TCRdb's copy holds only in-frame clones and misses some; the assay was immunoSEQ multiplex PCR. The sample has over 75,000 clones; around 85% are singletons. The sequencing here drew on peripheral blood, taken 12 weeks after starting pembrolizumab. These TCRs come from an adult with mismatch repair-deficient cancer.

The rearrangement joins TRBV19 to TRBJ2-7; tentative D call: TRBD2 (5 bases). V was trimmed by 3 bases and J by 1 base, leaving 13 bases between them. CDR1 is LNHDA, CDR2 SQIVND, per germline (reference sequence). The CDR3 spans 15 residues. The CDR3 reads CASSIGGVQSYEQYF. For the CDR3, the DNA is TGTGCCAGTAGTATCGGAGGAGTTCAATCCTACGAGCAGTACTTC. The entire variable domain, with the rest obtained from reference TRBV19 and TRBJ2-7, is as follows: DGGITQSPKYLFRKEGQNVTLSCEQNLNHDAMYWYRQDPGQGLRLIYYSQIVNDFQKGDIAEGYSVSREKKESFPLTVTSAQKNPTAFYLCASSIGGVQSYEQYFGPGTRLTVT.

The chain employs TRBV6-5 and TRBJ2-3; D is unclear. Trimming removed 4 bases at V and 4 bases at J, with 6 bases between. CDR1 is MNHEY, CDR2 SVGAGI, per germline. The CDR3 has 12 amino acids. The CDR3, as DNA: TGTGCCAGCAGTTTCAATCCAGATACGCAGTATTTT. Translating it yields CASSFNPDTQYF.

The chain links TRBV12-5 to TRBJ2-7; TRBD1 aligns across 12 bases. V was clipped by 7 bases and J by 2 bases; unmatched bases: 6. The germline V gene encodes CDR1 LGHNT and CDR2 FRNRAP. The CDR3 extends over 15 amino acids. The CDR3 region has the DNA TGTGCTAGTGTCCAGGGACAGGGGGCGCCCTACGAGCAGTACTTC. It codes for CASVQGQGAPYEQYF.

The chain couples TRBV5-1 to TRBJ1-2, with D maybe TRBD1 (5 bases). The CDR3 runs to 13 residues. CDR1 is SGHRS and CDR2 is YFSETQ in the germline V gene. Trimming removed 1 base from V and 7 bases from J, with 11 bases in between. The CDR3 loop is CASSLNERGGYTF. Written as DNA, the CDR3 is TGCGCCAGCAGCTTGAATGAGAGGGGTGGCTACACCTTC.

The chain couples TRBV21-1 to TRBJ1-2; whether TRBD1, the table's D call, matches the DNA was not checked. TRBV21-1 is shown as a pseudogene. The CDR3 consists of 14 residues. CDR3 in DNA: TGTGCCAACAGCAGACAGGGGGTCTACTATGGCTACACCTTC. It is translated as CANSRQGVYYGYTF.

This clone was recorded only once. The chain couples TRBV7-8 to TRBJ1-5; D ambiguous. The V and J ends lost 1 base and 0 bases respectively, with 10 bases between them. This CDR3 region has 16 residues. Germline-derived CDR1 and CDR2 are SGHVS and FQNEAQ. CDR3 sequence reads: CASSLVGVYSNQPQHF. CDR3 nucleotide sequence: TGTGCCAGCAGCTTAGTGGGAGTCTATAGCAATCAGCCCCAGCATTTT.

The J gene is TRBJ2-2, the V gene TRBV11-2; 10 bases fit TRBD1. There are 14 residues in the CDR3. With V trimmed by 4 bases and J by 8 bases, 4 bases remained unmatched. From germline, CDR1 is SGHAT and CDR2 FQNNGV. CDR3 loop: CASSSRQGAGELFF. For the CDR3, the DNA is TGTGCCAGCAGCTCCCGACAGGGGGCTGGGGAGCTGTTTTTT. The whole variable domain, filled in from reference TRBV11-2 and TRBJ2-2, reads EAGVAQSPRYKIIEKRQSVAFWCNPISGHATLYWYQQILGQGPKLLIQFQNNGVVDDSQLPKDRFSAERLKGVDSTLKIQPAKLEDSAVYLCASSSRQGAGELFFGEGSRLTVL.

The sample holds one count of this clone. The chain links TRBV11-3 to TRBJ2-2; no clear D gene. V lost 6 bases and J lost 2, with 10 bases in between. Germline V gives CDR1 SGHNT, CDR2 YENEEA. The CDR3 covers 14 residues. CDR3 nucleotide sequence: TGTGCCAGCAGGTTTGAAACTAACACCGGGGAGCTGTTTTTT. Protein product: CASRFETNTGELFF.

The V gene is TRBV5-6, the J gene TRBJ1-6; TRBD1 might be the D (5 bases). Germline V gene data show CDR1 as SGHDT and CDR2 as YYEEEE. This CDR3 is 13 amino acids long. Trimming cost V 2 bases and J 10 bases, with 10 bases left between them. The CDR3 nucleotides are TGTGCCAGCAGCTTAGGGGCAGACTCACCCCTCCACTTT. Protein sequence: CASSLGADSPLHF.

This chain uses TRBV11-2 with TRBJ1-3; 10 nucleotides match TRBD1. Germline assignment: CDR1 SGHAT and CDR2 FQNNGV. V was clipped by 6 bases and J by 7 bases; unmatched bases: 6. This CDR3 contains 14 residues. The CDR3 is CASRLADRGNTIYF. The CDR3 nucleotides are TGTGCCAGCAGGCTTGCGGACAGGGGGAACACCATATATTTT.

V and J are TRBV4-2 and TRBJ1-5; D gene unclear. Looked up from germline, CDR1 is LGHNA and CDR2 is YNFKEQ. With 0 bases removed from V and 0 bases from J, the gap between germline ends came to 3 bases. This CDR3 comprises 14 residues. The CDR3 is CASSQETSNQPQHF. DNA of the CDR3: TGTGCCAGCAGCCAAGAAACTAGCAATCAGCCCCAGCATTTT.

V is TRBV10-1 and J is TRBJ2-2, with a possible D match to TRBD2 (6 bases). This CDR3 has 13 amino acids. From germline, CDR1 is WNHNN and CDR2 SYGVQD (reference sequence). The V end lost 6 bases, the J end lost 6 bases, and 11 bases lay between the germline ends. The CDR3 loop is CASRPTGAGELFF. CDR3 bases: TGCGCCAGCAGACCCACGGGGGCCGGGGAGCTGTTTTTT.

V and J are TRBV6-5 and TRBJ1-1, with TRBD1 matching 8 bases. Germline V gene data show CDR1 as MNHEY and CDR2 as SVGAGI. Unmatched junction bases numbered 4, after V lost 6 bases and J lost 4 bases. The CDR3 length is 13 residues. The CDR3 is CASSQQGGTEAFF. The CDR3 nucleotides are TGTGCCAGCAGCCAACAGGGGGGCACTGAAGCTTTCTTT.

The chain combines TRBV5-6 with TRBJ2-5; a weak D match, TRBD1 (5 bases). V was pared by 4 bases and J by 6 bases, with 10 bases between. The CDR3 length is 12 residues. CDR1 is SGHDT and CDR2 is YYEEEE in the germline V gene. This CDR3 reads CASSVSGKTQYF. The CDR3 DNA follows: TGTGCCAGCAGCGTATCAGGGAAGACCCAGTACTTC.

The genes are TRBV19 and TRBJ2-3; TRBD2 aligns across 9 bases. Germline V CDR1 and CDR2: LNHDA, SQIVND (reference sequence). J lost 4 bases, V lost 6 bases, and 5 bases had no gene match. The CDR3 spans 14 residues. The CDR3 sequence is CASRPGLASDTQYF. The DNA for the CDR3 is TGTGCCAGTAGGCCGGGACTAGCTTCAGATACGCAGTATTTT.

The chain uses TRBV30 and TRBJ2-5; D unclear. This CDR3 is 17 amino acids long. V was cut by 0 bases and J by 5 bases, with 22 bases left in between. CDR1 GTSNPN and CDR2 SVGIG come from the germline V gene (reference sequence). In DNA, the CDR3 is TGTGCCTGGAGTGTAAGATGGTCGGATCCCGAGGAGGAGACCCAGTACTTC. This translates into CAWSVRWSDPEEETQYF.

The gene calls are TRBV6-5 and TRBJ1-2; D might be TRBD1 (5 bases). Germline CDR1 reads MNHEY; CDR2 reads SVGAGI. Between the trimmed V and J ends, which lost 2 bases and 1 base, there was a span of 5 bases. CDR3 size: 13 residues. The CDR3, as DNA: TGTGCCAGCAGTTACGACAGTAACTATGGCTACACCTTC. It codes for CASSYDSNYGYTF.

The chain joins TRBV2 to TRBJ1-2; D call uncertain. Germline V gene lookup returns CDR1 SNHLY and CDR2 FYNNEI. The V end was cut by 8 bases, the J end by 4 bases, with 8 bases between. This CDR3 contains 11 residues. As DNA, the CDR3 is TGTGCCAGCGGACCGATCTATGGCTACACCTTC. It is translated as CASGPIYGYTF.

This rearrangement joins TRBV11-2 to TRBJ2-7; D not certain. CDR3 length: 13 residues. Deletions cut 5 bases from V and 2 bases from J, with 10 bases between. Germline CDR1 is SGHAT and CDR2 is FQNNGV. In nucleotides, the CDR3 is TGTGCCAGCAGCCTATCCGGTACCTACGAGCAGTACTTC. Translated, it gives CASSLSGTYEQYF.

V is TRBV28 and J is TRBJ2-7, with 10 bases that match TRBD1. J was trimmed by 7 bases and V by 7 bases; bases with no gene match: 13. The CDR3 contains 15 residues. Germline lookup yields CDR1 MDHEN and CDR2 SYDVKM. In nucleotides, the CDR3 is TGTGCCAGCACTATTCCGGGACAGGGGAAGAGAGAGCAGTACTTC. Translated: CASTIPGQGKREQYF.

The chain couples TRBV19 to TRBJ1-1; unclear D gene. Trimming took off 6 bases at V and 5 bases at J, with 13 bases between the two ends. The V gene's germline CDR1 is LNHDA and CDR2 SQIVND (reference sequence). This CDR3 is built from 13 residues. The chain's CDR3 is CASRTRVPTEAFF. DNA of the CDR3: TGTGCCAGTAGGACCCGGGTGCCGACTGAAGCTTTCTTT.

The J gene is TRBJ2-1, the V gene TRBV7-2, with TRBD1 matching over 8 bases. With V trimmed by 2 bases and J by 7 bases, 7 bases remained unmatched. Germline V lookup: CDR1 SGHTA, CDR2 FQGNSA. The CDR3 is 15 amino acids. CDR3 loop: CASSLRTGKGNEQFF. The DNA of the CDR3 is TGTGCCAGCAGCTTAAGGACAGGGAAGGGTAATGAGCAGTTCTTC. Full variable domain (outside the CDR3, taken from reference TRBV7-2 and TRBJ2-1): GAGVSQSPSNKVTEKGKDVELRCDPISGHTALYWYRQSLGQGLEFLIYFQGNSAPDKSGLPSDRFSAERTGGSVSTLTIQRTQQEDSAVYLCASSLRTGKGNEQFFGPGTRLTVL.

The J gene is TRBJ2-1, the V gene TRBV9; 14 nucleotides match TRBD2. J was trimmed by 9 bases and V by 4 bases; bases with no gene match: 6. Per germline, CDR1 SGDLS and CDR2 YYNGEE. The CDR3 length is 15 residues. Here the CDR3 reads CASSFRLAGGAEQFF. For the CDR3, the DNA is TGTGCCAGCAGCTTCCGACTAGCGGGAGGGGCTGAGCAGTTCTTC.

The gene calls are TRBV10-1 and TRBJ2-1; tentatively, D is TRBD1 or TRBD2 (5 bases each). The CDR3 spans 14 residues. The V and J ends lost 0 bases and 9 bases respectively, with 12 bases between them. Germline CDR1 reads WNHNN; CDR2 reads SYGVQD (reference sequence). The CDR3 sequence: CASSESGDGLEQFF. The CDR3 bases are TGCGCCAGCAGTGAGTCGGGGGACGGACTTGAGCAGTTCTTC.

DNA for the CDR3: TGTGCCAGCAGCCTTTATTTTTCGGCCAAAAACATTCAGTACTTC. It specifies CASSLYFSAKNIQYF. V is TRBV11-2 and J is TRBJ2-4; no reliable D call. The CDR3 loop spans 15 amino acids. Trimming removed 5 bases at V and 1 base at J, with 12 bases between. The V gene's germline CDR1 is SGHAT and CDR2 FQNNGV. The whole variable domain, filled in from reference TRBV11-2 and TRBJ2-4, reads EAGVAQSPRYKIIEKRQSVAFWCNPISGHATLYWYQQILGQGPKLLIQFQNNGVVDDSQLPKDRFSAERLKGVDSTLKIQPAKLEDSAVYLCASSLYFSAKNIQYFGAGTRLSVL.